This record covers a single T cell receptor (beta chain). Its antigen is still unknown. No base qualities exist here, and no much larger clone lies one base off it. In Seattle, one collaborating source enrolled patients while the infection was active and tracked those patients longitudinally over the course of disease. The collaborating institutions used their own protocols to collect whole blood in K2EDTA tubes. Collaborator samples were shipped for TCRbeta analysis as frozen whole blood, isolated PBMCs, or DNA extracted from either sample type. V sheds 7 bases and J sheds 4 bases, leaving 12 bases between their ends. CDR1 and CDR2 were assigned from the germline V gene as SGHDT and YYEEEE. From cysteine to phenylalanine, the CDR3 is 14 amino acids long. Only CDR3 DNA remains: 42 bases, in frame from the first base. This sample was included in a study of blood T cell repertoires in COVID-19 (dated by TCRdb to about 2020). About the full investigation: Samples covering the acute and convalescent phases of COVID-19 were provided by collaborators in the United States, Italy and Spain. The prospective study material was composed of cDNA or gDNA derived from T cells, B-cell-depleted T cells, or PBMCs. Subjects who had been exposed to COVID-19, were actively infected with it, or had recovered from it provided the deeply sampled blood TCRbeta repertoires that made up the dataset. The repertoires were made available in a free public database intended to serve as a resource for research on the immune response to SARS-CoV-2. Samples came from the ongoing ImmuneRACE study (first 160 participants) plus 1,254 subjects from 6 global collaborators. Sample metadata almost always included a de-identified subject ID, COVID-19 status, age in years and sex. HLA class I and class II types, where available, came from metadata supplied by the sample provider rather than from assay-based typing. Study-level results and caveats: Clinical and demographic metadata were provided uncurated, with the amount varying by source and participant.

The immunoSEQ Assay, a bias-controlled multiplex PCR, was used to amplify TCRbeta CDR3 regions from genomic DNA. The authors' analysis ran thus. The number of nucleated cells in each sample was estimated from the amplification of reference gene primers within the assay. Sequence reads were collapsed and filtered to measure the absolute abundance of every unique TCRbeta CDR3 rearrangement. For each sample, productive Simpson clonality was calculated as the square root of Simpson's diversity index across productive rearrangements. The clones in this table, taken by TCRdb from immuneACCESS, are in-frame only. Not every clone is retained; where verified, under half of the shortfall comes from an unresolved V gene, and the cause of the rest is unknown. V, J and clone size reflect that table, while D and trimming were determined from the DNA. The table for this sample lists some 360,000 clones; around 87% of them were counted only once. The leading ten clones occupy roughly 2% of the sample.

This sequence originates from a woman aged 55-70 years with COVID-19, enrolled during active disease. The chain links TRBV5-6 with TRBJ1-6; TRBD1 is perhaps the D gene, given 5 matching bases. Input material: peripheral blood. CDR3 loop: CASQQAGYNSPLHF. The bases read TGTGCCAGCCAGCAGGCAGGGTATAATTCACCCCTCCACTTT.